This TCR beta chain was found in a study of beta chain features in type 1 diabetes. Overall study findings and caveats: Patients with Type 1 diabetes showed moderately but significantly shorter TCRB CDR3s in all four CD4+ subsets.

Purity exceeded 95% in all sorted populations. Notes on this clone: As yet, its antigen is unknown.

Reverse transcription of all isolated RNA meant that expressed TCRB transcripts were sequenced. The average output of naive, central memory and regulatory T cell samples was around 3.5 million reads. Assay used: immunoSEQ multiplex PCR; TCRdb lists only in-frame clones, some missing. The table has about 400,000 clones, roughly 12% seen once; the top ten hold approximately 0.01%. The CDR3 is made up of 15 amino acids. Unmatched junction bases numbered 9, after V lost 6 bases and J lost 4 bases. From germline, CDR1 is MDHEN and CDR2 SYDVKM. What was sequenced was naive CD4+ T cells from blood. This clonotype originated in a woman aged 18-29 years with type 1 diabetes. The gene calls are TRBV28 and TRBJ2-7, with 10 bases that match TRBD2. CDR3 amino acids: CASSPGGTSDYEQYF. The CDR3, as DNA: TGTGCCAGCAGCCCCGGGGGGACTAGCGATTACGAGCAGTACTTC.